This T cell receptor (beta chain) was identified in a study of blood T cell repertoires in COVID-19. The CDR3 has 15 residues. V lost 0 bases to trimming and J lost 3 bases, with 12 bases between them. Looked up from germline, CDR1 is LGHNT and CDR2 is FRNRAP. For recovered donors of Cohort 3, there were two negative PCRs, clearance, or symptom resolution. Using immunoSEQ multiplex PCR, the repertoire was profiled, and TCRdb retains in-frame clones only, with some absent. The data contain about 370,000 clones, roughly nine tenths of them singletons. The chain combines TRBV12-5 with TRBJ2-7; TRBD2 is a possible D gene (7 bases). Sequenced material: PBMCs or T cells enriched from blood (not recorded which). The origin of this receptor is a man between 18 and 35 years old who had recovered from COVID-19. The CDR3 coding sequence is TGTGCTAGTGGTTTGGTCCCGGGGGGCGGCTACGAGCAGTACTTC. This encodes CASGLVPGGGYEQYF.